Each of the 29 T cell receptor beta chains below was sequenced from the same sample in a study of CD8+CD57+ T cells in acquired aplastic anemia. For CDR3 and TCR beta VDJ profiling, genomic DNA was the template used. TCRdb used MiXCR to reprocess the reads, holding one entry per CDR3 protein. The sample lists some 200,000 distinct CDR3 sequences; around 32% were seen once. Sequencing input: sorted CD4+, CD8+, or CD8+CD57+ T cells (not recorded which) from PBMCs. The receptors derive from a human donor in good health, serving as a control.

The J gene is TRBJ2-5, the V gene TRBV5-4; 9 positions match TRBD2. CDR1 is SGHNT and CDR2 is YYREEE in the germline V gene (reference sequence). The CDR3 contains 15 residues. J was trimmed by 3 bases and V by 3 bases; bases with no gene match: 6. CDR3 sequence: CASSSSGVWEETQYF. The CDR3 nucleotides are TGTGCCAGCAGCTCTAGCGGGGTATGGGAAGAGACCCAGTACTTC.

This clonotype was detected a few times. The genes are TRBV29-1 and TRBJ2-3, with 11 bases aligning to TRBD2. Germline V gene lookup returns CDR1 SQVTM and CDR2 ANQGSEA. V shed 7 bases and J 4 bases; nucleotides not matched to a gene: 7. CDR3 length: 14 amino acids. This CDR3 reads CSAQTSGGPDTQYF. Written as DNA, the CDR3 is TGCAGCGCCCAAACTAGCGGGGGACCAGATACGCAGTATTTT.

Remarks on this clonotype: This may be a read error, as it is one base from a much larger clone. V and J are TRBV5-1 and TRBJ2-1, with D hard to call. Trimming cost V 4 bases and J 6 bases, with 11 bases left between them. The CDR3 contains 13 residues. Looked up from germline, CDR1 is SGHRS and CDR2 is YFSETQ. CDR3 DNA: TGCGCCAGCAGCCCTCGGGCGACCAATGAGCAGTTCTTC. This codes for CASSPRATNEQFF.

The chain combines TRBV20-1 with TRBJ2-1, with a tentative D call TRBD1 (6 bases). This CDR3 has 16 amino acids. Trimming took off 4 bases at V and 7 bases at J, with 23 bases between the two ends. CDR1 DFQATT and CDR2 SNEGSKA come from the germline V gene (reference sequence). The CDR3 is CSATDRTAGVWNEQFF. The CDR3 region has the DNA TGCAGTGCTACCGACCGGACAGCCGGCGTTTGGAATGAGCAGTTCTTC.

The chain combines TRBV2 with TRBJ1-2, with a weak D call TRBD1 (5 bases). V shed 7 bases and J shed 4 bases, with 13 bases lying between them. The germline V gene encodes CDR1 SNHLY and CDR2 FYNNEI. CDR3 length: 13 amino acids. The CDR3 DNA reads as TGTGCCAGCATGGCAGGGTCCTCCTATGGCTACACCTTC. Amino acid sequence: CASMAGSSYGYTF.

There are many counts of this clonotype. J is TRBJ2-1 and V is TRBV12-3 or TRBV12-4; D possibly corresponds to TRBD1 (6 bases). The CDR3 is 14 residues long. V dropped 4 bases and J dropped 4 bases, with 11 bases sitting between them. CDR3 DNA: TGTGCCAGCAGTTCGAGGGGGATGTACAATGAGCAGTTCTTC. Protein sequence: CASSSRGMYNEQFF.

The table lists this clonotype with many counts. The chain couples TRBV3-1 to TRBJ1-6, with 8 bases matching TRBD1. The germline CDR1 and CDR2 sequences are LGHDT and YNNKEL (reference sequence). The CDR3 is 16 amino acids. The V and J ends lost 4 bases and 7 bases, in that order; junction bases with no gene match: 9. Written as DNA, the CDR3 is TGTGCCAGCAGCCCCAATTGGGCAGGGGGCAATTCACCCCTCCACTTT. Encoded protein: CASSPNWAGGNSPLHF. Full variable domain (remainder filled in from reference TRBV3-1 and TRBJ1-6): DTAVSQTPKYLVTQMGNDKSIKCEQNLGHDTMYWYKQDSKKFLKIMFSYNNKELIINETVPNRFSPKSPDKAHLNLHINSLELGDSAVYFCASSPNWAGGNSPLHFGNGTRLTVT.

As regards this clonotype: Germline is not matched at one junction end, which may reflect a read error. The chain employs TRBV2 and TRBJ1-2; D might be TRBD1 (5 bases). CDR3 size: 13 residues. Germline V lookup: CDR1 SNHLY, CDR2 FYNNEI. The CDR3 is CASREDGRRGYAF. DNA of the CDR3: TGTGCCAGCAGAGAAGATGGGAGGAGGGGCTACGCCTTC.

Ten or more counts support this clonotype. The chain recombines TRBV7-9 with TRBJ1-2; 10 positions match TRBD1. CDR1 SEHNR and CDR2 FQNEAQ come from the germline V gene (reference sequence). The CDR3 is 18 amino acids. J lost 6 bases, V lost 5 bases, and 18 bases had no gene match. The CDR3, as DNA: TGTGCCAGCAGCCCCAAAACCCCTTGGGGACAGGGGATCGATGGCTACACCTTC. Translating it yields CASSPKTPWGQGIDGYTF.

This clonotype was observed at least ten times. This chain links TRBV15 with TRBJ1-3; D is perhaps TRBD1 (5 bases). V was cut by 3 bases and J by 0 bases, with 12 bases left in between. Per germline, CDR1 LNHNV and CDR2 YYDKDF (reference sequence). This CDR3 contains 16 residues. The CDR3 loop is CATSRATANSGNTIYF. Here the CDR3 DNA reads TGTGCCACCAGCAGGGCGACAGCTAACTCTGGAAACACCATATATTTT.

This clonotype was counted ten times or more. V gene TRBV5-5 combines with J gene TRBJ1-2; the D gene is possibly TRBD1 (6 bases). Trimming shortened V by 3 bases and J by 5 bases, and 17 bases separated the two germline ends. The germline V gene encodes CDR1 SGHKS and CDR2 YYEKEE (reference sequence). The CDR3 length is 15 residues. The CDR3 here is CASSSLRTAGYGYTF. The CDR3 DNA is TGTGCCAGCAGCTCACTGCGGACAGCGGGATATGGCTACACCTTC. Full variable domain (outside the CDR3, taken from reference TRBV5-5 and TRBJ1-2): DAGVTQSPTHLIKTRGQQVTLRCSPISGHKSVSWYQQVLGQGPQFIFQYYEKEERGRGNFPDRFSARQFPNYSSELNVNALLLGDSALYLCASSSLRTAGYGYTFGSGTRLTVV.

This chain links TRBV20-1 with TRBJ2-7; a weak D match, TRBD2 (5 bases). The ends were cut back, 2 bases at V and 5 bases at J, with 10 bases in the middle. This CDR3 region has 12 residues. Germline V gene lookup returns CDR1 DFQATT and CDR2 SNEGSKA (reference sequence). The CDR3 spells CSARSGSDEQYF. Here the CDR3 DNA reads TGCAGTGCTAGATCGGGAAGCGACGAGCAGTACTTC.

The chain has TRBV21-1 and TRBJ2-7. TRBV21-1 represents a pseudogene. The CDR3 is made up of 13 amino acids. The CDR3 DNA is TGTGCCAGCGGCGGAGGGAACTCCTACGAGCAGTACTTC. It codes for CASGGGNSYEQYF.

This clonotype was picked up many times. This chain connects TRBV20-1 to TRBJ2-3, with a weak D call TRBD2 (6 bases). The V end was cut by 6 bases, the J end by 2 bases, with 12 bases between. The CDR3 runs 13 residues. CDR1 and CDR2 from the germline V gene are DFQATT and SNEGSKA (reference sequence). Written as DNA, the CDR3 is TGCAGTGCAGAATCTAGCGACACAGATACGCAGTATTTT. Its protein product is CSAESSDTDTQYF.

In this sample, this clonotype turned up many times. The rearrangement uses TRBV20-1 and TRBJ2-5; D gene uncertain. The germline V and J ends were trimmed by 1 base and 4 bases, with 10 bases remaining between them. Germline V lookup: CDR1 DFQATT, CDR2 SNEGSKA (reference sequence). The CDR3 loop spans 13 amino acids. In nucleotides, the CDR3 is TGCAGTGCTAGAGTCAGAGAGTTAGAGACCCAGTACTTC. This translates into CSARVRELETQYF.

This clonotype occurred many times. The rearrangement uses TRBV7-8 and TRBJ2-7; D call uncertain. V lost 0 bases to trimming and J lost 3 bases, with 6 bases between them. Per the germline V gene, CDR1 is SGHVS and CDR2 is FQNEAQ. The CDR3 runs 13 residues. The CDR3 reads CASSLADLYEQYF. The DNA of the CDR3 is TGTGCCAGCAGCTTAGCGGACCTCTACGAGCAGTACTTC.

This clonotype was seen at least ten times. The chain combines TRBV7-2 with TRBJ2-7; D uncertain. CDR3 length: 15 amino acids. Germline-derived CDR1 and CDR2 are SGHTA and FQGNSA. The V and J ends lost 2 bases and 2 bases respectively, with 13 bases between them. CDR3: CASSLLPQATYEQYF. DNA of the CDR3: TGTGCCAGCAGCTTATTGCCGCAGGCCACCTACGAGCAGTACTTC.

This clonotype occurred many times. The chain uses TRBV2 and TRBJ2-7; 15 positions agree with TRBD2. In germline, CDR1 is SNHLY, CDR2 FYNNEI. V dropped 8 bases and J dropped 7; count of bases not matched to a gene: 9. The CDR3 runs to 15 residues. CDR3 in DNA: TGTGCCAGCGGAACCGGGACTAGCGGGAGGAAGGAGCAGTACTTC. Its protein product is CASGTGTSGRKEQYF.

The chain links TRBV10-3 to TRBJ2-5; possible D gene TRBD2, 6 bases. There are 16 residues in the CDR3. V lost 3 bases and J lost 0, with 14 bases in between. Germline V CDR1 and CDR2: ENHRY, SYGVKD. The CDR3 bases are TGTGCCATCAGTGACCTGACTAGGCGGGACCAAGAGACCCAGTACTTC. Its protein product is CAISDLTRRDQETQYF.

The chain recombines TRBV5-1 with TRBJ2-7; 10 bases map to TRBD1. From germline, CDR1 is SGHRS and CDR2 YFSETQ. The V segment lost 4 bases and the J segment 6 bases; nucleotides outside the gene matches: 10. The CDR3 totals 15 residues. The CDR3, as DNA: TGCGCCAGCAGCGAGGGACAGGGGAATTCCGGCGAGCAGTACTTC. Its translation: CASSEGQGNSGEQYF.

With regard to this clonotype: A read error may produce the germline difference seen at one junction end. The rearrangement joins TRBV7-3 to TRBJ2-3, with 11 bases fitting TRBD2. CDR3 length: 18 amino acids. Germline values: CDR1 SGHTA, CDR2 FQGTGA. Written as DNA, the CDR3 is TGTGCCAGCAGCTTAACCTCGGCTAGCGGGGGGCCCACAGATGCGCAGTATTTT. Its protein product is CASSLTSASGGPTDAQYF. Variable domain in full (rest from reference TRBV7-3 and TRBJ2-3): GAGVSQTPSNKVTEKGKYVELRCDPISGHTALYWYRQSLGQGPEFLIYFQGTGAADDSGLPNDRFFAVRPEGSVSTLKIQRTERGDSAVYLCASSLTSASGGPTDAQYFGPGTRLTVL.

The CDR3 region has the DNA TGTGCCTGGAGTGTATTTGAAGGAGCTTTCTTT. It specifies CAWSVFEGAFF. The gene calls are TRBV30 and TRBJ1-1; no reliable D call. Deletions cut 0 bases from V and 10 bases from J, with 9 bases between. This CDR3 has 11 amino acids. CDR1 GTSNPN and CDR2 SVGIG come from the germline V gene (reference sequence).

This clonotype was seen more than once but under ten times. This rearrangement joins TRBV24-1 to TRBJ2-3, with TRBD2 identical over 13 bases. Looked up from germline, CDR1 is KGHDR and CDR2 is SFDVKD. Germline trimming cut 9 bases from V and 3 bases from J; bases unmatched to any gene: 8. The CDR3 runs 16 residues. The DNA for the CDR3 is TGTGCCACCGCGTCGACTAGCGGGGGGAAGACAGATACGCAGTATTTT. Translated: CATASTSGGKTDTQYF.

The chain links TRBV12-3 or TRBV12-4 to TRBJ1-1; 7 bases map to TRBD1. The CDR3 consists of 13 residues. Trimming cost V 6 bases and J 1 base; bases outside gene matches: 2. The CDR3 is CASRGTANTEAFF. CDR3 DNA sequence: TGTGCCAGCAGAGGGACAGCGAACACTGAAGCTTTCTTT.

Here the CDR3 DNA reads TGTGCCAGCAGCAATAAAGGCCGGGACAGGAATGAAAAACTGTTTTTT. Amino acid sequence: CASSNKGRDRNEKLFF. The chain uses TRBV11-2 and TRBJ1-4; 8 bases agree with TRBD1. Trimming took 5 bases from V and 5 from J; bases not matched to a gene: 10. Germline loops: CDR1 SGHAT, CDR2 FQNNGV. The CDR3 has 16 amino acids.

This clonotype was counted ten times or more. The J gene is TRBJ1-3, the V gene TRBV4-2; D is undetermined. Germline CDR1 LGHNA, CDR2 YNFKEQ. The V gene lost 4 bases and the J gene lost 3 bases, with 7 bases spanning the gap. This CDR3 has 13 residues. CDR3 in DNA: TGTGCCAGCAGCCCGGGCGGTGGAAACACCATATATTTT. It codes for CASSPGGGNTIYF.

CDR3 bases: TGTGCCAGCAGTTATCGGCATGGTGTCCTGTTTTTT. Protein sequence: CASSYRHGVLFF. V usage is TRBV6-5 and J usage is TRBJ1-4; D unresolved. Looked up from germline, CDR1 is MNHEY and CDR2 is SVGAGI. The V end lost 3 bases, the J end lost 14 bases, and 13 bases lay between the germline ends. This CDR3 has 12 residues.

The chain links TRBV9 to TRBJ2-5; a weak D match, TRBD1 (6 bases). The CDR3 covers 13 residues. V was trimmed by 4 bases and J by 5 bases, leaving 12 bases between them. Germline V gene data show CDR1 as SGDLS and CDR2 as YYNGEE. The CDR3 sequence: CASSLSGAETQYF. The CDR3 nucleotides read TGTGCCAGCAGCTTGTCAGGGGCGGAGACCCAGTACTTC.

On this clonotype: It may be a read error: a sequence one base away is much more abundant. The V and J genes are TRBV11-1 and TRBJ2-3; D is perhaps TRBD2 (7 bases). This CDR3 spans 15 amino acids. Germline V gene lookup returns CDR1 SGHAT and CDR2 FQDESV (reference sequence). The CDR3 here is CASILAGASTGTQYF. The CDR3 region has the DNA TGTGCCAGCATATTGGCGGGGGCGAGCACAGGTACGCAGTATTTT.